This TCR beta chain was captured by sequencing in a study of OX40 agonist ivuxolimab in advanced cancers. Study as a whole: Dosing consisted of intravenous ivuxolimab at 0.01 to 10 mg/kg every 2 weeks. Notes on the study in general: CD4+ T cells averaged fewer expanded clones than CD8+ T cells. Also showing low normalized T-cell clonal expansion were some of the nonresponders.

Repertoires were generated with immunoSEQ multiplex PCR, while TCRdb's copy carries only in-frame clones and drops some. The data contain about 61,000 clones, roughly four fifths of them singletons. V lost 0 bases and J 4 bases, leaving 13 bases between the germline ends. This CDR3 region has 15 residues. The germline gives CDR1 SGHNT, CDR2 YYREEE (reference sequence). Autoimmune disease history or systemic immunosuppression excluded patients. Worth noting for this clone: Its antigen is as yet unknown.

The V and J genes are TRBV5-4 and TRBJ1-2, with D maybe TRBD1 (5 bases). The sequence was obtained from an adult with an advanced solid tumor such as melanoma, head and neck, liver or kidney cancer. The sequencing here drew on CD4+ or CD8+ T cells sorted from blood, taken in a trial of the OX40 agonist ivuxolimab. The DNA for the CDR3 is TGTGCCAGCAGCTTGGGGACAAAAACTACCTATGGCTACACCTTC. Protein product: CASSLGTKTTYGYTF. The full variable domain, with the rest looked up from reference TRBV5-4 and TRBJ1-2, is ETGVTQSPTHLIKTRGQQVTLRCSSQSGHNTVSWYQQALGQGPQFIFQYYREEENGRGNFPPRFSGLQFPNYSSELNVNALELDDSALYLCASSLGTKTTYGYTFGSGTRLTVV.